In its sample, the clone carrying this T cell receptor (beta chain) was seen a few times. TCRdb keeps only in-frame clones here, not all; method: immunoSEQ multiplex PCR. The table shows fewer than 85,000 clones, with approximately 91% occurring only once. The sample belongs to a study of OX40 agonist ivuxolimab in advanced cancers. Trimming removed 1 base from V and 5 bases from J; junction bases left unmatched: 6. CDR3 length: 16 residues. Germline CDR1 and CDR2: SGHAT and FQNNGV. The TCR was taken from an adult with an advanced solid tumor such as melanoma, head and neck, liver or kidney cancer. The chain links TRBV11-2 to TRBJ1-5; 9 bases map to TRBD1. Sequencing used CD4+ or CD8+ T cells sorted from blood, obtained in a trial of the OX40 agonist ivuxolimab. This CDR3 reads CASSLGGGQGYQPQHF. The CDR3, as DNA: TGTGCCAGCAGCTTAGGGGGAGGACAGGGGTATCAGCCCCAGCATTTT.